This T cell receptor (beta chain) was documented in a study of T cell responses to AZD1222 COVID-19 vaccine. Study-level points and caveats: Spike-specific TCR breadth and depth went up after people got two AZD1222 doses. No day 14 peak samples; only post-peak repertoires were characterized. Close to half of spike-specific TCRs reportedly recognize unmutated variant regions.

Sequencing was performed with immunoSEQ multiplex PCR; in TCRdb, only in-frame clones are kept and a portion is missing. The sample carries roughly 130,000 clones, about 86% recorded once. Comment on this clone: Its antigen remains unknown.

Germline V lookup: CDR1 SGHTA, CDR2 FQGNSA. V dropped 1 base and J dropped 3 bases, with 10 bases sitting between them. The CDR3 consists of 15 residues. Sequences were derived from peripheral blood, sampled on day 0 of AZD1222 vaccination. The chain employs TRBV7-2 and TRBJ2-1, with D possibly matching TRBD2 (6 bases). The clonotype originates from an adult in good health. The CDR3 DNA reads TGTGCCAGCAGCTTAGAAACTAGCTTCTACAATGAGCAGTTCTTC. It specifies CASSLETSFYNEQFF.